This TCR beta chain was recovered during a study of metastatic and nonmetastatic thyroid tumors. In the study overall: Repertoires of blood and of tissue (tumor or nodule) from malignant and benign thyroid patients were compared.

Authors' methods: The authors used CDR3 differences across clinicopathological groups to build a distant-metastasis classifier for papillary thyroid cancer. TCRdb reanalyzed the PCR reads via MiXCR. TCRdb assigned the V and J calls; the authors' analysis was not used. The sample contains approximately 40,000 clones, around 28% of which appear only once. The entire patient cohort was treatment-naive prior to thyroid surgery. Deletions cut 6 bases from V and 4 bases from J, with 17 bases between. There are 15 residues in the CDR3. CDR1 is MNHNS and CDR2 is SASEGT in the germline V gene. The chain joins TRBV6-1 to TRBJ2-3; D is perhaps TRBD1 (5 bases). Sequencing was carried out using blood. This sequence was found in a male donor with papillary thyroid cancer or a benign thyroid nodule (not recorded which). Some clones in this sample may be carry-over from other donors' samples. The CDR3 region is CASSELWTSADTQYF. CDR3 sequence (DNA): TGTGCCAGCAGCGAGCTCTGGACATCCGCAGATACGCAGTATTTT.